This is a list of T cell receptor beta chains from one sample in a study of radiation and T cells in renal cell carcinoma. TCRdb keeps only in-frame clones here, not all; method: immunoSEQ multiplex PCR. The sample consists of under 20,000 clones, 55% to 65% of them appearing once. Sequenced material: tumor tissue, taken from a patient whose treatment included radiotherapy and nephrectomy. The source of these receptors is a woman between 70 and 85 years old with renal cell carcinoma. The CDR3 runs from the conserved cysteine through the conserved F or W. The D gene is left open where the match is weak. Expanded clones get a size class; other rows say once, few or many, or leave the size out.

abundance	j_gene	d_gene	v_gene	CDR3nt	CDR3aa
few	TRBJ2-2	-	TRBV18	TGTGCCAGCTCACCATGGGATGATAGCACCGGGGAGCTGTTTTTT	CASSPWDDSTGELFF
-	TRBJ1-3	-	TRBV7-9	TGTGCCAGCAGCTCCCCAGAGGGAGAACCATCTGGAAACACCATATATTTT	CASSSPEGEPSGNTIYF
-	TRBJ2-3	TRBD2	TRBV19	TGTGCCAGTAGTATAGCGGCGGCGGGGGCAGATACGCAGTATTTT	CASSIAAAGADTQYF
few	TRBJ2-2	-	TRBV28	TGTGCCAGCAGTTCTCGGCCAGGGAACACCGGGGAGCTGTTTTTT	CASSSRPGNTGELFF
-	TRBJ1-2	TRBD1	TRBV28	TGTGCCAGCAGAGGGACAGGGGGCCTGTTAAACTATGGCTACACCTTC	CASRGTGGLLNYGYTF
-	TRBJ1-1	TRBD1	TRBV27	TGTGCCAGCGGCCGACAGGGGCGCGGGACTGAAGCTTTCTTT	CASGRQGRGTEAFF
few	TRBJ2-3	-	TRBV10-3	TGTGCCATCAGTGAGTGGGGGGCAGATACGCAGTATTTT	CAISEWGADTQYF
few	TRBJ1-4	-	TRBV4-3	TGCGCCAGCAGCCAAGAAGGAGGGGCAAGGGGTGAAAAACTGTTTTTT	CASSQEGGARGEKLFF
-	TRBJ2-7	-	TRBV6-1	TGTGCCAGCAGTGCAGGCTACGAGCAGTACTTC	CASSAGYEQYF
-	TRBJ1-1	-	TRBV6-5	TGTGCCAGCAGTTACTCGAGTTTGAGTCGGAACACTGAAGCTTTCTTT	CASSYSSLSRNTEAFF
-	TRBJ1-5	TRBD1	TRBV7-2	TGTGCCAGCACCCTAAACGGGGACAGGGAAAGGAATCAGCCCCAGCATTTT	CASTLNGDRERNQPQHF
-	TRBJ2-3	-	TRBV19	TGTGCCAGTAGTATCGGCCTTTCCACAGATACGCAGTATTTT	CASSIGLSTDTQYF
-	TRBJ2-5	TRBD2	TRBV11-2	TGTGCCAGCAGCATGACAGGAGCGGGGGGGACCCAGTACTTC	CASSMTGAGGTQYF
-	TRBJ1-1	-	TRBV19	TGTGCCAGTAGTATGGAGACGGTTATGAACACTGGAGCTTTCTTT	CASSMETVMNTGAFF
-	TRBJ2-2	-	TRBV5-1	TGCGCCAGTACACCGGGGGGCGTCACCGGGGAGCTGTTTTTT	CASTPGGVTGELFF
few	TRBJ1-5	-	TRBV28	TGTGCCAGCCGTCTAAACAATCAGCCCCAGCATTTT	CASRLNNQPQHF
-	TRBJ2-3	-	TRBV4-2	TGTGCCAGCAGCCAGACTCATATAAGCACAGATACGCAGTATTTT	CASSQTHISTDTQYF
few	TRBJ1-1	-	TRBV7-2	TGTGCCAGCAGCACTACTGTGAACACTGAAGCTTTCTTT	CASSTTVNTEAFF
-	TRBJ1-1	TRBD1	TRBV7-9	TGTGCCAGCAGCTCACATGGGACAGGCATGAACACTGAAGCTTTCTTT	CASSSHGTGMNTEAFF
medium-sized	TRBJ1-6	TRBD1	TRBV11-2	TGTGCCAGCAGACCGGGACAGCGAAATCATAATCCCCTCCACTTT	CASRPGQRNHNPLHF
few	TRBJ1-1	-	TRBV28	TGTGCCAGCAGTCCGCCATTCCCGGGGGGGACTGAAGCTTTCTTT	CASSPPFPGGTEAFF
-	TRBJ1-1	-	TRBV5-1	TGCGCCAGCAGCCCAGGGTTGGGGTGGACTGAAGCTTTCTTT	CASSPGLGWTEAFF
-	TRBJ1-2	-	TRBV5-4	TGTGCCAGCTCCATTGGGGACGGCTATGGCTACACCTTC	CASSIGDGYGYTF
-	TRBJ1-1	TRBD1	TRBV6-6	TGTGCCAGCATTAAGGGGGACAGTGAAGCTTTCTTT	CASIKGDSEAFF
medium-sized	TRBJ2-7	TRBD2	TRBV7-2	TGTGCCAGCAGCGCCGGCCTAGCGGGGTCAACCTACGAGCAGTACTTC	CASSAGLAGSTYEQYF
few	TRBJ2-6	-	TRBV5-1	TGCGCCAGCAGCTTGCTAGGGTCTGGGGCCAACGTCCTGACTTTC	CASSLLGSGANVLTF
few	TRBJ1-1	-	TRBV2	TGTGCCAGCAGTAGCCACCAGAACACTGAAGCTTTCTTT	CASSSHQNTEAFF
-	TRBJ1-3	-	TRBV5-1	TGCGCCAGCAGCTTAGGGGGTTCTGGAAACACCATATATTTT	CASSLGGSGNTIYF
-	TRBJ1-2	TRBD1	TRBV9	TGTGCCAGCAGCACCTCACAGGGGGCGTATGGCTACACCTTC	CASSTSQGAYGYTF
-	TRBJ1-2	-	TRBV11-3	TGTGCCAGCAGCTCCGGGGGGAGGTCTAACTATGGCTACACCTTC	CASSSGGRSNYGYTF
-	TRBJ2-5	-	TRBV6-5	TGTGCCAGCAGCTTCTTCGGGGAGGAGACCCAGTACTTC	CASSFFGEETQYF
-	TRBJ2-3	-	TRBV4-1	TGCGCCAGCAGCCAAGAAGCGGCGGCGTCAGATACGCAGTATTTT	CASSQEAAASDTQYF
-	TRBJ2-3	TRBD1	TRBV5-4	TGTGCCAGCAGCCTGACAGGGGGCGGAACAGATACGCAGTATTTT	CASSLTGGGTDTQYF
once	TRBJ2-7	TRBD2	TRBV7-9	TGTGCCAGCAGCGTCACGGGGGGCTCCTACGAGCAGTACTTC	CASSVTGGSYEQYF
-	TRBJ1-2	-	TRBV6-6	TGTGCCAGCAGCTCGGCGGGGGGCTACACCTTC	CASSSAGGYTF
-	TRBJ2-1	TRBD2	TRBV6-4	TGTGCCAGCAGTGCCGGGACTAGCGGGGGGGATATTGAGCAGTTCTTC	CASSAGTSGGDIEQFF
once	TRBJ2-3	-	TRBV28	TGTGCCAGCAGTGGACCCGACGGGTCAGATACGCAGTATTTT	CASSGPDGSDTQYF
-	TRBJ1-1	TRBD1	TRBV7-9	TGTGCCAGCAGCTTCCCGACAGGGGCTAACACTGAAGCTTTCTTT	CASSFPTGANTEAFF
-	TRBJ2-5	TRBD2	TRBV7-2	TGTGCCAGCAGCGAACTAGCGGGGGGGTGGGAGACCCAGTACTTC	CASSELAGGWETQYF
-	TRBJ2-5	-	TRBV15	TGTGCCACCAGCAGGGAATTCGGTGGGACCCAGTACTTC	CATSREFGGTQYF
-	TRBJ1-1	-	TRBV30	TGTGCCTGGAGTGACAGGTCCTTGGGGGCTTTCTTT	CAWSDRSLGAFF
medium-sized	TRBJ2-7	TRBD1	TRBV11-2	TGTGCCAGCAGCTTAGGGAAGACAGGGAGACTCTACGAGCAGTACTTC	CASSLGKTGRLYEQYF
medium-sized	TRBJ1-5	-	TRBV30	TGTGCCTGGAGTTTGACAGCTCTCCCCCGTCAGCCCCAGCATTTT	CAWSLTALPRQPQHF
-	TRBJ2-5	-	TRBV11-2	TGTGCCAGCGGACTTTCGGAGACCCAGTACTTC	CASGLSETQYF
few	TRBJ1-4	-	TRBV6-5	TGTGCCAGCAGTTACCCCACACCTAATGAAAAACTGTTTTTT	CASSYPTPNEKLFF
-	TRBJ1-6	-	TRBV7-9	TGTGCCAGCAGCCCTCGGGGTAGCGATAATTCACCCCTCCACTTT	CASSPRGSDNSPLHF
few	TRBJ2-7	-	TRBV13	TGTGCCAGCAGCTTAATTCATGGGGCGCAGTACGAGCAGTACTTC	CASSLIHGAQYEQYF
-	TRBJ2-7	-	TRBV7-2	TGTGCCAGCAGCTTAGTCGACTACGAGCAGTACTTC	CASSLVDYEQYF
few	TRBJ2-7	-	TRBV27	TGTGCCAGCGGAATTTCCTACGAGCAGTACTTC	CASGISYEQYF
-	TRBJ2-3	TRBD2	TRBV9	TGTGCCAGCAGCGCGCCTTCTAGCGGGGCGATCACAGATACGCAGTATTTT	CASSAPSSGAITDTQYF
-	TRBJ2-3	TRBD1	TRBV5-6	TGTGCCAGCAGCTACGGACAGGGCAGCACAGATACGCAGTATTTT	CASSYGQGSTDTQYF